This TCR beta chain emerged from a study of blood T cell repertoires in COVID-19. Study-wide context: COVID-19 samples collected from the United States, Italy and Spain covered acute and convalescent phases.

V was pared by 0 bases and J by 5 bases, with 19 bases between. The length of the CDR3 is 16 residues. CDR1 GTSNPN and CDR2 SVGIG come from the germline V gene (reference sequence). In the study's own analysis: Reference gene primer amplification in the assay estimated nucleated cell counts. Using immunoSEQ multiplex PCR, the repertoire was profiled, and TCRdb retains in-frame clones only, with some absent. For V, J and clone size, that table is used; D and trimming come from the DNA. The sample contains approximately 400,000 clones, approximately 90% of which appear only once. Cohort assignment relied on participant-reported clinical history. Participants classified as exposed had met a COVID-19 case within 2 weeks before study entry.

Sequencing was done on a sample of PBMCs or T cells enriched from blood (not recorded which). The chain is built from TRBV30 and TRBJ1-1; D ambiguous. This sequence was found in a woman in her forties who had been exposed to COVID-19. CDR3 amino acids: CAWSVLRARMITEAFF. The CDR3 coding sequence is TGTGCCTGGAGTGTTCTGAGGGCTCGGATGATAACTGAAGCTTTCTTT.